The source of this T cell receptor (beta chain) is a study of control samples from healthy donors and cancer patients. Clones were read by immunoSEQ multiplex PCR, and TCRdb kept only the in-frame ones, dropping some. The sample includes 65,000 to 85,000 clones, more than 75% seen only once; the top ten take under 3%. This receptor was obtained from a woman aged 45-65 years with head and neck cancer. Input material: PBMCs.

The CDR3 loop reads CASSPGGRGANVLTF. CDR3 coding DNA: TGTGCCAGCAGCCCGGGGGGGCGTGGGGCCAACGTCCTGACTTTC. The rearrangement links TRBV7-3 to TRBJ2-6, with 8 bases identical to TRBD2. In germline, CDR1 is SGHTA, CDR2 FQGTGA. The CDR3 is 15 amino acids. Trimming took 5 bases from V and 3 from J; bases not matched to a gene: 3.